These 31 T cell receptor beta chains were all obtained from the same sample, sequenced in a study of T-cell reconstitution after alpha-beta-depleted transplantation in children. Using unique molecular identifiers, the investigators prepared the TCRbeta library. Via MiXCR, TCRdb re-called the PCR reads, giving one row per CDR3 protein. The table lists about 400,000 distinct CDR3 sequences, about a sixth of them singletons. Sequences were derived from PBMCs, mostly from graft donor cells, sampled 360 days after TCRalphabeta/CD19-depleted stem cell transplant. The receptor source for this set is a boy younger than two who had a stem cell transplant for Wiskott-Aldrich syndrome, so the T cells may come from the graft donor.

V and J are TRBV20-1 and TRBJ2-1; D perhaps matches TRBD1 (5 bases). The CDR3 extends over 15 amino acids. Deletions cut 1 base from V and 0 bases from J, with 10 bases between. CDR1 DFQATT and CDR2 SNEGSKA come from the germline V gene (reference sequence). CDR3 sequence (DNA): TGCAGTGCTAGAGGGGGCGCCCTCTCCTACAATGAGCAGTTCTTC. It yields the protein CSARGGALSYNEQFF.

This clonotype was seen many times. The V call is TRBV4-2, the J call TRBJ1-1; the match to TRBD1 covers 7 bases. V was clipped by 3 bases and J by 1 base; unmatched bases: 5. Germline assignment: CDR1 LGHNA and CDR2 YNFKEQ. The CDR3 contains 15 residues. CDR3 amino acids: CASSQTGTWNTEAFF. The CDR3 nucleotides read TGTGCCAGCAGCCAGACAGGGACTTGGAACACTGAAGCTTTCTTT.

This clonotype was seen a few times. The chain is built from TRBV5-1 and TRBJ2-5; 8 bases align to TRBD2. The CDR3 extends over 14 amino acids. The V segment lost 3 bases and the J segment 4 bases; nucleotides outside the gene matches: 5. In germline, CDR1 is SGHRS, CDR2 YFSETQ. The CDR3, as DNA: TGCGCCAGCAGCTCGCAGGCGGGAGGAGAGACCCAGTACTTC. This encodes CASSSQAGGETQYF.

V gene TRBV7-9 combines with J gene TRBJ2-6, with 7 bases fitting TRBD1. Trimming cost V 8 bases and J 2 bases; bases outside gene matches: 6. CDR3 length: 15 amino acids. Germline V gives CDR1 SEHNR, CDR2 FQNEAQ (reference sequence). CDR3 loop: CASYPTGAGANVLTF. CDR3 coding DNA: TGTGCCAGCTACCCCACAGGGGCTGGGGCCAACGTCCTGACTTTC. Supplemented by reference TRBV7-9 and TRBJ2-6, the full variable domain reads DTGVSQNPRHKITKRGQNVTFRCDPISEHNRLYWYRQTLGQGPEFLTYFQNEAQLEKSRLLSDRFSAERPKGSFSTLEIQRTEQGDSAMYLCASYPTGAGANVLTFGAGSRLTVL.

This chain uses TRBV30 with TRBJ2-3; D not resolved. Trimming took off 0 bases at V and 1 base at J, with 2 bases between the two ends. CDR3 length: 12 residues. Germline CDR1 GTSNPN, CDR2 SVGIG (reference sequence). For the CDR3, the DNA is TGTGCCTGGAGTGTAGGCACAGATACGCAGTATTTT. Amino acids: CAWSVGTDTQYF.

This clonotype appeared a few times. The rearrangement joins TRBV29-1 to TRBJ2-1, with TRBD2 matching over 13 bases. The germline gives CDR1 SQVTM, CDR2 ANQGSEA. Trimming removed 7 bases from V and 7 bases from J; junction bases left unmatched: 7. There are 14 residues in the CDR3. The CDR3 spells CSGRGTSGINEQFF. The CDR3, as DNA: TGCAGCGGGAGGGGGACTAGCGGGATTAATGAGCAGTTCTTC.

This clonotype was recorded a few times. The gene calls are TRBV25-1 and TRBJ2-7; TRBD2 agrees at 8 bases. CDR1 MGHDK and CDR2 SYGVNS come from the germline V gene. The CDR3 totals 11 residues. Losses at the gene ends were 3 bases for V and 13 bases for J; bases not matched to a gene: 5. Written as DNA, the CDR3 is TGTGCCAGCAGTGATGGCGGGGGGAGCTACTTC. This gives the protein CASSDGGGSYF.

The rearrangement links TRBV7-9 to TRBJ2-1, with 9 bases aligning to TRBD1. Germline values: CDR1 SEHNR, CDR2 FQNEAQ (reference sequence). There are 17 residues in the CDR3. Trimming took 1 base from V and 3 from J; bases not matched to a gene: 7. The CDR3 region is CASSLGPRQGVYNEQFF. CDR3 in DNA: TGTGCCAGCAGCTTAGGTCCCCGACAGGGGGTCTACAATGAGCAGTTCTTC.

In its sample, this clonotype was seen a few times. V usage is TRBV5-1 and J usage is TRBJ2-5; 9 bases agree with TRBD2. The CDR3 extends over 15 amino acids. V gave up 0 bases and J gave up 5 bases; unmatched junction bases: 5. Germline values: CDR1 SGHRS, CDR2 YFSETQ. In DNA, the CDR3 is TGCGCCAGCAGCTTGGGGCTAGCGGGAATCGAGACCCAGTACTTC. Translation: CASSLGLAGIETQYF. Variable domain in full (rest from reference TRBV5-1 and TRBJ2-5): KAGVTQTPRYLIKTRGQQVTLSCSPISGHRSVSWYQQTPGQGLQFLFEYFSETQRNKGNFPGRFSGRQFSNSRSEMNVSTLELGDSALYLCASSLGLAGIETQYFGPGTRLLVL.

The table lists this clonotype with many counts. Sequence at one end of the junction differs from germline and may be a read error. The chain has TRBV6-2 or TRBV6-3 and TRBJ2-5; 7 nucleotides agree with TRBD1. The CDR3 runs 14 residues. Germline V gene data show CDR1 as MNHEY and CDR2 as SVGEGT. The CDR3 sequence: CASSYGTAQGTQYF. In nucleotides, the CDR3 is TGTGCCAGCAGTTACGGGACAGCGCAAGGGACCCAGTACTTC.

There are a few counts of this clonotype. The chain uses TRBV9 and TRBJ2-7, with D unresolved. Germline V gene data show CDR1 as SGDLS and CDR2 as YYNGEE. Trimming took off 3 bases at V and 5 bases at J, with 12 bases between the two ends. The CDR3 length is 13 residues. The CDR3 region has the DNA TGTGCCAGCAGCGCCCCTATGGACCACGAGCAGTACTTC. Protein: CASSAPMDHEQYF.

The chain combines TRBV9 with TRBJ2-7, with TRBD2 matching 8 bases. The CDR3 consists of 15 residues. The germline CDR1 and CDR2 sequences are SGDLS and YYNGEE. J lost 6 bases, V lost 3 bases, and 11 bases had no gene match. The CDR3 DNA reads TGTGCCAGCAGCGAGGAGCGGGAGTCGGTCGCCGAGCAGTACTTC. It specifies CASSEERESVAEQYF.

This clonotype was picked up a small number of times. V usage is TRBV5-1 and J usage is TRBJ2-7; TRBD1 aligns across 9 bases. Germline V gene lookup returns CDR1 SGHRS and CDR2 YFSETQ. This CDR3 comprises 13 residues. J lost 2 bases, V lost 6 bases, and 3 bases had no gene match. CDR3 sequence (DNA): TGCGCCAGCAAGGGGACAGGGCCCTACGAGCAGTACTTC. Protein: CASKGTGPYEQYF. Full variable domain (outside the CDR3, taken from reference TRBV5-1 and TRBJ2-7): KAGVTQTPRYLIKTRGQQVTLSCSPISGHRSVSWYQQTPGQGLQFLFEYFSETQRNKGNFPGRFSGRQFSNSRSEMNVSTLELGDSALYLCASKGTGPYEQYFGPGTRLTVT.

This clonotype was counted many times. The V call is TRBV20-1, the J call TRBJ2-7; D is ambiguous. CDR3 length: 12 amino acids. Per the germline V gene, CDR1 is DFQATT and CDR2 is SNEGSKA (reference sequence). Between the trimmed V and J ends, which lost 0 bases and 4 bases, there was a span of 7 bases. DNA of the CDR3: TGCAGTGCTAGAGATGTAGGGTACGAGCAGTACTTC. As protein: CSARDVGYEQYF.

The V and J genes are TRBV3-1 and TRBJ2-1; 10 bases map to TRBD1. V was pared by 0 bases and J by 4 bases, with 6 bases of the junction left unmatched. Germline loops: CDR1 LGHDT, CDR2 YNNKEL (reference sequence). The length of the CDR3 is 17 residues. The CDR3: CASSQDPGQGIYNEQFF. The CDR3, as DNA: TGTGCCAGCAGCCAAGATCCGGGACAGGGGATTTACAATGAGCAGTTCTTC.

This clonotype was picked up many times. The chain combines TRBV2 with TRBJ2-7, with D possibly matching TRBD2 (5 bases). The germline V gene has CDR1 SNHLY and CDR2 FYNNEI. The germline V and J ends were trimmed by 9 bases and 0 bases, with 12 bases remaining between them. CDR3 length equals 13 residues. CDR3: CASCSGNSYEQYF. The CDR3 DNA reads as TGTGCCAGTTGTTCCGGGAACTCCTACGAGCAGTACTTC.

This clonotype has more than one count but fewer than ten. CDR3 sequence (DNA): TGTGCCAGCAGTTGGGTGGGGGGAGGTCTCTACGAGCAGTACTTC. Its protein is CASSWVGGGLYEQYF. This chain connects TRBV12-3 or TRBV12-4 to TRBJ2-7; the D gene is possibly TRBD2 (6 bases). V was cut by 4 bases and J by 3 bases, with 16 bases left in between. The length of the CDR3 is 15 residues.

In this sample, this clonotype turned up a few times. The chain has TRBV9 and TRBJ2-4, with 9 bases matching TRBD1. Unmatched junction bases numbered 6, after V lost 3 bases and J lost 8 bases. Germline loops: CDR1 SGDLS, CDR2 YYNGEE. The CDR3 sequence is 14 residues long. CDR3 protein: CASSATGGAYIQYF. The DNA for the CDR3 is TGTGCCAGCAGCGCCACAGGGGGCGCATACATTCAGTACTTC.

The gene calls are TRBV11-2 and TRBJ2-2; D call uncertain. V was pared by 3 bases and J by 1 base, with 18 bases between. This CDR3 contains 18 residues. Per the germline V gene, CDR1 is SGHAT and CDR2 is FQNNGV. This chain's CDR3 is CASSFNTVGIRNTGELFF. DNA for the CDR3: TGTGCCAGCAGCTTTAACACCGTAGGCATTCGGAACACCGGGGAGCTGTTTTTT.

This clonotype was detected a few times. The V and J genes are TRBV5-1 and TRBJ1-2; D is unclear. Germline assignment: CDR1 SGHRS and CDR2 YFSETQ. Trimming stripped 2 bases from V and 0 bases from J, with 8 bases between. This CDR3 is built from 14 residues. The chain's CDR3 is CASSFYPSNYGYTF. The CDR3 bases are TGCGCCAGCAGCTTCTACCCGTCTAACTATGGCTACACCTTC.

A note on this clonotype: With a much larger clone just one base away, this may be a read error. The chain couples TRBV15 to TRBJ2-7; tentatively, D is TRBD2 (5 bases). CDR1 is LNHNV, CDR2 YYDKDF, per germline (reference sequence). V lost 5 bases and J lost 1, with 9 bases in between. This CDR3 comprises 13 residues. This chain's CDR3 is CATSGGASYEQYF. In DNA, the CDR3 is TGTGCCACCAGCGGAGGAGCTTCCTACGAGCAGTACTTC.

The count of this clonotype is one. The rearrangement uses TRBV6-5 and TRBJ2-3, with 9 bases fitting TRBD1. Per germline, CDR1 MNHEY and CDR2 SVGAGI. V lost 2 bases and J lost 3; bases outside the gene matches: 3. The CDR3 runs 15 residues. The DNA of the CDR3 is TGTGCCAGCAGTTACGGGACAGGGAGTACAGATACGCAGTATTTT. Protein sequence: CASSYGTGSTDTQYF.

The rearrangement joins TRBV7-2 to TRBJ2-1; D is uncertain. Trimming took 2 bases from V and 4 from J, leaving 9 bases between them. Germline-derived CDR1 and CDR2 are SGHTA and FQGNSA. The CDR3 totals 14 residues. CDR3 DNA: TGTGCCAGCAGCTTACAAACCCCGTACAATGAGCAGTTCTTC. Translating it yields CASSLQTPYNEQFF. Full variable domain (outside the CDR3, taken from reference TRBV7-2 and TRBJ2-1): GAGVSQSPSNKVTEKGKDVELRCDPISGHTALYWYRQSLGQGLEFLIYFQGNSAPDKSGLPSDRFSAERTGGSVSTLTIQRTQQEDSAVYLCASSLQTPYNEQFFGPGTRLTVL.

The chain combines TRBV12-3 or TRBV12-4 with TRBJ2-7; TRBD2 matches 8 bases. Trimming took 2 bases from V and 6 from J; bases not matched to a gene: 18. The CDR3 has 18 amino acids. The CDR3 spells CASSLTHQLVAGYSEQYF. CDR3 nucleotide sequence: TGTGCCAGCAGTTTAACCCACCAACTAGTAGCGGGGTATAGCGAGCAGTACTTC.

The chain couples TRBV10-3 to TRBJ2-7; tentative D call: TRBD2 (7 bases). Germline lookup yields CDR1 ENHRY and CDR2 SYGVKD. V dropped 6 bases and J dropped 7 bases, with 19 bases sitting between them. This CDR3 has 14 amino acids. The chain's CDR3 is CAISPQGREMEQYF. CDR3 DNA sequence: TGTGCCATCAGCCCGCAGGGGCGGGAGATGGAGCAGTACTTC.

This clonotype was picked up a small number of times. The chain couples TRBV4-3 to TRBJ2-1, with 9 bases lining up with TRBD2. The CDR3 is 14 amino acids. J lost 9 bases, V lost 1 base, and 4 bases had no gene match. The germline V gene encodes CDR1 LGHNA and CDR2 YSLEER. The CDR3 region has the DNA TGCGCCAGCAGCCAAGGGGGACTAGCCGGTGAGCAGTTCTTC. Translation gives CASSQGGLAGEQFF.

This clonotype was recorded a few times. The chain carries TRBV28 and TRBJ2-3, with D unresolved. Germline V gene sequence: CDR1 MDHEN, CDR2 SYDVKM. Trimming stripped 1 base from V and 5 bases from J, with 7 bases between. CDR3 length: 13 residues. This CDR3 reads CASSLSPEDTQYF. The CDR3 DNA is TGTGCCAGCAGTTTATCTCCCGAAGATACGCAGTATTTT.

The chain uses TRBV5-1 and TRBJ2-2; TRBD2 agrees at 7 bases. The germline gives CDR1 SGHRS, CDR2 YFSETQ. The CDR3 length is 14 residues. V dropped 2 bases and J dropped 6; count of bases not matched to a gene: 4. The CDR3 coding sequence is TGCGCCAGCAGCTTTCTAGCGGAAGCCGGGGAGCTGTTTTTT. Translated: CASSFLAEAGELFF.

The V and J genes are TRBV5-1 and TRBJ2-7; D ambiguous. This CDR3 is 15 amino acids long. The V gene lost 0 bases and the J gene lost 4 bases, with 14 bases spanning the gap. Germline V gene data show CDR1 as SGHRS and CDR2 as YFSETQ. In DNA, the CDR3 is TGCGCCAGCAGCTTGGCCCGTACCCCATCATACGAGCAGTACTTC. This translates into CASSLARTPSYEQYF.

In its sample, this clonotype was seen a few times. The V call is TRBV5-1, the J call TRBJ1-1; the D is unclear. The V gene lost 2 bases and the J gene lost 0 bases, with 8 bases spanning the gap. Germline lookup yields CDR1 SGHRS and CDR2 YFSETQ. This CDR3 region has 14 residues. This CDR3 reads CASSFDRMNTEAFF. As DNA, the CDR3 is TGCGCCAGCAGCTTTGACCGGATGAACACTGAAGCTTTCTTT.

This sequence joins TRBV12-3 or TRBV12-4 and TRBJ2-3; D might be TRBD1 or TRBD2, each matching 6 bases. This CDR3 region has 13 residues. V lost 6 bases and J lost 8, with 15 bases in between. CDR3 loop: CASSLRGHVTQYF. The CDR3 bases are TGTGCCAGCAGCCTACGGGGGCACGTTACGCAGTATTTT.